The 12 T cell receptor beta chains listed next were all sequenced from one sample in a study of T cells after yellow fever vaccination. TCRdb used MiXCR to reprocess the 5' RACE reads, holding one entry per CDR3 protein. The sample yields some 350,000 distinct CDR3 sequences, 3% to 4.5% seen once. The specimen was PBMCs, collected 5 days after the yellow fever booster vaccination. Receptors originate from a man between 18 and 35 years old who received the YFV17D yellow fever vaccine.

This clonotype was observed a handful of times. The rearrangement uses TRBV7-2 and TRBJ2-3, with D unclear. This CDR3 region has 16 residues. Deletions cut 4 bases from V and 5 bases from J, with 19 bases between. The germline V gene has CDR1 SGHTA and CDR2 FQGNSA. CDR3 amino acids: CASSSPRAPGIDTQYF. In nucleotides, the CDR3 is TGTGCCAGCAGCTCCCCCCGGGCGCCTGGGATAGATACGCAGTATTTT.

This clonotype was picked up a small number of times. The chain combines TRBV4-3 with TRBJ2-6; D is unclear. The germline gives CDR1 LGHNA, CDR2 YSLEER. CDR3 size: 15 residues. V gave up 2 bases and J gave up 1 base, with 6 bases separating them. As DNA, the CDR3 is TGCGCCAGCAGCCAACAGATATCTGGGGCCAACGTCCTGACTTTC. Encoded protein: CASSQQISGANVLTF.

This clonotype was detected many times. The chain is built from TRBV29-1 and TRBJ2-7, with a weak D call TRBD2 (6 bases). The CDR3 consists of 13 residues. V lost 2 bases, J lost 5 bases, and 13 bases lay in between. CDR1 is SQVTM and CDR2 is ANQGSEA in the germline V gene. The CDR3 reads CSVERGYGDEQYF. Written as DNA, the CDR3 is TGCAGCGTTGAACGGGGGTACGGGGACGAGCAGTACTTC.

This clonotype was recorded many times. The chain uses TRBV7-2 and TRBJ1-5; D is unresolved. This CDR3 has 12 amino acids. With 3 bases removed from V and 3 bases from J, the gap between germline ends came to 3 bases. The germline gives CDR1 SGHTA, CDR2 FQGNSA. CDR3 nucleotide sequence: TGTGCCAGCAGCTTCGACAATCAGCCCCAGCATTTT. The encoded protein is CASSFDNQPQHF.

This chain connects TRBV12-3 or TRBV12-4 to TRBJ1-2, with D hard to call. V gave up 3 bases and J gave up 8 bases, with 10 bases separating them. The CDR3 extends over 12 amino acids. CDR3 amino acids: CASSFTRPGYTF. CDR3 bases: TGTGCCAGCAGTTTTACCCGTCCAGGCTACACCTTC.

This clonotype was counted only a few times. The J gene is TRBJ1-1, the V gene TRBV11-2; D is possibly TRBD1 (5 bases). CDR3 length equals 14 residues. Deletions cut 6 bases from V and 2 bases from J, with 13 bases between. CDR1 SGHAT and CDR2 FQNNGV come from the germline V gene. The DNA of the CDR3 is TGTGCCAGCAGAAACGGCCAGGGAAACACTGAAGCTTTCTTT. Translation: CASRNGQGNTEAFF.

This clonotype has at least ten counts. V and J are TRBV6-2 or TRBV6-3 and TRBJ2-7; D possibly uses TRBD1 or TRBD2 (6 bases each). The CDR3 length is 15 residues. Trimming took 5 bases from V and 3 from J, leaving 17 bases between them. Germline values: CDR1 MNHEY, CDR2 SVGEGT. The CDR3 DNA follows: TGTGCCAGCAGTCCAACCCCCGGGGGCCTCTACGAGCAGTACTTC. Translation: CASSPTPGGLYEQYF.

The chain joins TRBV12-3 or TRBV12-4 to TRBJ2-2; 12 positions match TRBD2. The J segment lost 4 bases and the V segment lost 4 bases, leaving 7 bases of the junction unmatched. This CDR3 has 17 residues. CDR3 DNA: TGTGCCAGCAGTTCCAGACTAGCGGGGGTCCTCACCGGGGAGCTGTTTTTT. Translated, it gives CASSSRLAGVLTGELFF.

The table lists this clonotype with many counts. This rearrangement joins TRBV5-8 to TRBJ2-4, with 8 bases lining up with TRBD2. CDR3 size: 17 residues. The trim removed 6 bases at V and 3 bases at J, leaving 14 bases unmatched. CDR1 and CDR2 (germline): SGHTS, YDEGEE. In DNA, the CDR3 is TGTGCCAGCAACCCCCGGGGGGGGAGCCTAGGCAAAAACATTCAGTACTTC. This translates into CASNPRGGSLGKNIQYF.

This clonotype was detected ten times or more. The chain has TRBV19 and TRBJ1-6; 10 bases align to TRBD1. This CDR3 has 15 residues. Trimming at V came to 8 bases and at J to 5 bases, leaving 6 bases not matched to a gene. Germline CDR1 reads LNHDA; CDR2 reads SQIVND (reference sequence). For the CDR3, the DNA is TGTGCCAGTCGCTCCGGGACAGGGGATAATTCACCCCTCCACTTT. It encodes CASRSGTGDNSPLHF.

This clonotype was seen repeatedly, ten times or more. This chain links TRBV10-3 with TRBJ2-7; 10 bases agree with TRBD1. CDR3 length equals 14 residues. From germline, CDR1 is ENHRY and CDR2 SYGVKD. V gave up 2 bases and J gave up 4 bases; unmatched junction bases: 2. CDR3 nucleotides: TGTGCCATCAGTGAGACGGACAGGGGGTACGAGCAGTACTTC. The encoded protein is CAISETDRGYEQYF.

This clonotype showed up just a few times. The V gene is TRBV28, the J gene TRBJ2-1, with D tentatively TRBD2 (5 bases). Germline assignment: CDR1 MDHEN and CDR2 SYDVKM. The germline V and J ends were trimmed by 7 bases and 0 bases, with 10 bases remaining between them. This CDR3 comprises 14 residues. The CDR3 bases are TGTGCCAGCAACGAGCGGAACTCCTACAATGAGCAGTTCTTC. Translating gives CASNERNSYNEQFF. Full variable domain (missing parts from reference TRBV28 and TRBJ2-1): DVKVTQSSRYLVKRTGEKVFLECVQDMDHENMFWYRQDPGLGLRLIYFSYDVKMKEKGDIPEGYSVSREKKERFSLILESASTNQTSMYLCASNERNSYNEQFFGPGTRLTVL.